Below, one T cell receptor beta chain is given with its context. The germline gives CDR1 SNHLY, CDR2 FYNNEI. The V and J ends lost 10 bases and 1 base respectively, with 14 bases between them. The CDR3 totals 13 residues. This entry is derived from a study of blood T cell repertoires in COVID-19. Study-level background: Italy, Spain and the United States were the sources of the convalescent and acute COVID-19 samples. The cDNA or gDNA used as material had been derived from T cells, B-cell-depleted T cells, or PBMCs.

As originally analysed: Counts of nucleated cells, estimated from reference gene primer amplification, were obtained. Method: immunoSEQ multiplex PCR; TCRdb's copy keeps in-frame clones and lacks some. V, J and clone size derive from that table, while D and trimming were established from the DNA sequence. The data hold 200,000 to 250,000 clones, with about 90% observed a single time. The chain carries TRBV2 and TRBJ2-7, with unresolved D. This TCR was sampled from a woman aged 30 to 39 who had recovered from COVID-19. The sequencing sample was made of peripheral blood. The CDR3 spells CATMRSLSYEQYF. CDR3 nucleotide sequence: TGTGCCACCATGAGGTCCCTGTCCTACGAGCAGTACTTC.